This T cell receptor (beta chain) was captured in a study of T-cell reconstitution after alpha-beta-depleted transplantation in children. Germline CDR1 is SEHNR and CDR2 is FQNEAQ (reference sequence). This CDR3 is built from 14 residues. Trimming took off 5 bases at V and 3 bases at J, with 10 bases between the two ends. A TCRbeta library incorporating unique molecular identifiers was prepared. TCRdb re-called the PCR reads with MiXCR, one entry per CDR3 protein. The table includes around 400,000 distinct CDR3 sequences, about a tenth detected once. The chain links TRBV7-9 to TRBJ1-4; tentative D call: TRBD1 (5 bases). The sequencing here drew on PBMCs from the stem cell graft donor, taken from the stem cell graft. The source is a human donor who donated a stem cell graft to a child with acute myeloid leukemia. The CDR3 region is CASSLDSSNEKLFF. CDR3 in DNA: TGTGCCAGCAGCCTAGACAGCTCTAATGAAAAACTGTTTTTT.